Included here is one TCR beta chain sequence, with context. Its matching antigen is unknown. Mismatch repair deficiency was confirmed in all patients, by PCR or immunohistochemistry. Three pembrolizumab responders had their TCRs sequenced. This entry comes from a study of PD-1 blockade in mismatch repair-deficient tumors. The overall study: Enrolled about 2013-2017, patients had progressing, pretreated mismatch repair-deficient cancers of about a dozen types. Findings of the study overall: Tumor-resident clones, often undetectable pretreatment in blood, expanded then contracted after pembrolizumab.

Sequencing used immunoSEQ multiplex PCR; TCRdb keeps in-frame clones, though not all of them. The sample lists some 110,000 clones; more than 60% were seen once. V shed 3 bases and J 5 bases; nucleotides not matched to a gene: 6. This CDR3 contains 15 residues. Germline V gene data show CDR1 as SNHLY and CDR2 as FYNNEI. V gene TRBV2 combines with J gene TRBJ2-3; 9 nucleotides agree with TRBD2. Material: peripheral blood, obtained approximately 14 months after starting pembrolizumab. The receptor comes from an adult with mismatch repair-deficient cancer. The CDR3 here is CASSDIAGAIDTQYF. The CDR3 bases are TGTGCCAGCAGTGACATAGCGGGAGCAATAGATACGCAGTATTTT.